One and the same sample provided the 18 T cell receptor beta chains below, sequenced in a study of molecular identifiers for immune sequencing clone quantification. TCRdb ran MiXCR on the PCR reads and lists one entry per CDR3 protein. The table has about 640,000 distinct CDR3 sequences, just under 20% seen once. Sequencing was performed on naive CD8+ T cells from blood, with Jurkat cell RNA spiked in. This sample's subset: FACS-sorted CD8+CD4-CCR7+CD45RA+ naive T cells. Receptor source: a human donor in good health. Some libraries in this study had Jurkat cell RNA spiked in.

A few counts support this clonotype. This chain connects TRBV27 to TRBJ2-7; D gene unclear. This CDR3 spans 16 amino acids. Germline values: CDR1 MNHEY, CDR2 SMNVEV (reference sequence). The V gene lost 0 bases and the J gene lost 4 bases, with 16 bases spanning the gap. CDR3 amino acids: CASSLSETTPAYEQYF. The CDR3 DNA sequence: TGTGCCAGCAGTTTATCTGAGACAACGCCGGCGTACGAGCAGTACTTC.

This clonotype was recorded a few times. The chain has TRBV13 and TRBJ2-1, with 8 bases that match TRBD2. The CDR3 is made up of 15 amino acids. The trim removed 4 bases at V and 2 bases at J, leaving 4 bases unmatched. Germline V gives CDR1 PRHDT, CDR2 FYEKMQ (reference sequence). CDR3 in DNA: TGTGCCAGCAGCTCAGCGGGAGCCACCTACAATGAGCAGTTCTTC. Translating it yields CASSSAGATYNEQFF.

This clonotype was seen a few times. Written as DNA, the CDR3 is TGTGCCAGCAGTACAGATCCGAACACCGGGGAGCTGTTTTTT. Its translation: CASSTDPNTGELFF. J is TRBJ2-2 and V is TRBV12-3 or TRBV12-4; D unresolved. Trimming left V 5 bases short and J 0 bases short, with 7 bases between. The length of the CDR3 is 14 residues.

This clonotype was recorded at least ten times. The rearrangement joins TRBV7-9 to TRBJ2-1; TRBD2 is a possible D gene (6 bases). The CDR3 covers 15 residues. Germline CDR1 and CDR2: SEHNR and FQNEAQ (reference sequence). Trimming removed 1 base from V and 5 bases from J, with 12 bases in between. The CDR3 bases are TGTGCCAGCAGCTTAGGGGCTAGCGCCCACAATGAGCAGTTCTTC. As protein: CASSLGASAHNEQFF. The variable domain in full, completed from reference TRBV7-9 and TRBJ2-1, reads DTGVSQNPRHKITKRGQNVTFRCDPISEHNRLYWYRQTLGQGPEFLTYFQNEAQLEKSRLLSDRFSAERPKGSFSTLEIQRTEQGDSAMYLCASSLGASAHNEQFFGPGTRLTVL.

The chain joins TRBV19 to TRBJ2-1, with a tentative D call TRBD1 (5 bases). This CDR3 contains 14 residues. Germline values: CDR1 LNHDA, CDR2 SQIVND (reference sequence). Deletions cut 2 bases from V and 2 bases from J, with 7 bases between. CDR3 bases: TGTGCCAGTAGTATACAGGGTACCTACAATGAGCAGTTCTTC. This codes for CASSIQGTYNEQFF.

Of note for this clonotype: A read error may be the cause here, since a much bigger clone is one base away. This chain links TRBV4-2 with TRBJ2-2; D not certain. Germline V gene lookup returns CDR1 LGHNA and CDR2 YNFKEQ. The CDR3 has 17 amino acids. Trimming took 0 bases from V and 5 from J, leaving 16 bases between them. CDR3 bases: TGTGCCAGCAGCCAAGATGCCCCTGGTTCGAGGACCGGGGAGCTGTTTTTT. Amino acids: CASSQDAPGSRTGELFF.

V is TRBV20-1 and J is TRBJ1-6, with 9 bases identical to TRBD1. The ends lost 0 bases at V and 7 bases at J; junction bases unmatched: 4. The length of the CDR3 is 15 residues. Germline-derived CDR1 and CDR2 are DFQATT and SNEGSKA (reference sequence). As DNA, the CDR3 is TGCAGTGCTAGAGATCTAGGACAGGGGAATTCACCCCTCCACTTT. It specifies CSARDLGQGNSPLHF.

This clonotype was seen only once. Just one base apart from a much larger clone, this may be a read error. The rearrangement links TRBV4-1 to TRBJ1-1; 9 nucleotides line up with TRBD1. The CDR3 consists of 14 residues. The germline V gene encodes CDR1 MGHRA and CDR2 YSYEKL. V lost 3 bases and J lost 4; bases outside the gene matches: 3. The CDR3 DNA is TGCGCCAGCAGCCATGGGACAGGGAGCACTGAAGCTTTCTTT. Translation gives CASSHGTGSTEAFF.

Concerning this clonotype: At one of its ends the junction is not consistent with the germline gene, which may arise from a read error. The chain combines TRBV6-2 or TRBV6-3 with TRBJ1-5; no clear D. In germline, CDR1 is MNHEY, CDR2 SVGEGT. The CDR3 consists of 19 residues. The CDR3 DNA reads TGTGCCAGCGAGAGTCGTGTTTCCCACTATACTTATAGCAATCAGTCCCAGCATTTT. Protein product: CASESRVSHYTYSNQSQHF.

This clonotype was observed a handful of times. This chain links TRBV15 with TRBJ2-5; maybe TRBD1 (6 bases). CDR1 LNHNV and CDR2 YYDKDF come from the germline V gene (reference sequence). The CDR3 is 17 amino acids. V dropped 1 base and J dropped 5 bases, with 20 bases sitting between them. The CDR3 sequence is CATSRGGWGLGVETQYF. Here the CDR3 DNA reads TGTGCCACCAGCAGAGGAGGTTGGGGGCTCGGTGTGGAGACCCAGTACTTC.

In this sample, this clonotype turned up a few times. J is TRBJ2-7 and V is TRBV30; unclear D gene. This CDR3 region has 11 residues. The ends were cut back, 2 bases at V and 1 base at J, with 3 bases in the middle. CDR1 and CDR2 from the germline V gene are GTSNPN and SVGIG (reference sequence). CDR3 in DNA: TGTGCCTGGAGTCCGTCCTACGAGCAGTACTTC. Its protein is CAWSPSYEQYF.

This clonotype has ten or more counts. V is TRBV9 and J is TRBJ2-7, with D uncertain. Germline V CDR1 and CDR2: SGDLS, YYNGEE. The length of the CDR3 is 14 residues. Trimming pared 0 bases from V and 1 base from J, leaving 8 bases between. The CDR3 sequence: CASSVGHGSYEQYF. The CDR3 DNA is TGTGCCAGCAGCGTAGGACACGGTTCCTACGAGCAGTACTTC.

About this clonotype: Given a much more abundant clone one base away, this may be a read error. This chain connects TRBV11-3 to TRBJ2-7; a possible D gene is TRBD1 (6 bases). Germline V gives CDR1 SGHNT, CDR2 YENEEA. The CDR3 runs to 14 residues. The CDR3 protein is CAGSPGHLTYEQYF. The CDR3 nucleotides are TGTGCCGGCAGCCCGGGACATCTTACCTACGAGCAGTACTTC.

The J gene is TRBJ2-7, the V gene TRBV7-6, with no clear D. V gave up 5 bases and J gave up 4 bases, with 21 bases separating them. CDR3 size: 16 residues. Germline V gives CDR1 SGHVS, CDR2 FNYEAQ. CDR3 DNA sequence: TGTGCCAGCAGCCTAGGGTCCGGAGTCCTTTTATACGAGCAGTACTTC. Its translation: CASSLGSGVLLYEQYF.

This clonotype was detected many times. V usage is TRBV7-8 and J usage is TRBJ2-3; TRBD2 aligns across 9 bases. J was trimmed by 6 bases and V by 2 bases; bases with no gene match: 6. Germline-derived CDR1 and CDR2 are SGHVS and FQNEAQ. This CDR3 comprises 15 residues. The CDR3 reads CASSLKSGGLDTQYF. The CDR3 region has the DNA TGTGCCAGCAGCTTAAAAAGCGGGGGGCTGGATACGCAGTATTTT.

There are many counts of this clonotype. This rearrangement joins TRBV4-3 to TRBJ1-4; the match to TRBD1 covers 8 bases. The CDR3 totals 15 residues. Germline V lookup: CDR1 LGHNA, CDR2 YSLEER. The V and J ends lost 3 bases and 11 bases, in that order; junction bases with no gene match: 11. The CDR3 bases are TGCGCCAGCAGCCACGATAGAATTAACAGGGGGAAACTGTTTTTT. The encoded protein is CASSHDRINRGKLFF.

The sample holds a few counts of this clonotype. This chain links TRBV19 with TRBJ1-1; D remains unclear. The CDR3 spans 12 residues. Germline CDR1 LNHDA, CDR2 SQIVND (reference sequence). Trimming shortened V by 7 bases and J by 5 bases, and 11 bases separated the two germline ends. For the CDR3, the DNA is TGTGCCAGTAAGTACGCGGGGACTGAAGCTTTCTTT. Its translation is CASKYAGTEAFF.

This clonotype showed up many times. The rearrangement joins TRBV6-6 to TRBJ2-7; 11 positions agree with TRBD2. V was clipped by 5 bases and J by 4 bases; unmatched bases: 10. There are 16 residues in the CDR3. The germline gives CDR1 MNHNY, CDR2 SVGAGI (reference sequence). The CDR3 is CASSTPIAGGLYEQYF. The CDR3 nucleotides read TGTGCCAGCAGTACGCCAATAGCGGGAGGGTTGTACGAGCAGTACTTC.